This T cell receptor (beta chain) is drawn from a study of blood T cell repertoires in COVID-19. About the research overall: COVID-19 samples, acute and convalescent, were from the United States, Italy and Spain.

Original handling: Nucleated cell counts were estimated from reference gene primer amplification. Sequencing used immunoSEQ multiplex PCR; TCRdb keeps in-frame clones, though not all of them. The V and J calls and clone size were taken over from that table, and D and trimming were inferred from the DNA. The sample holds under 400,000 clones, 90% seen once. This clonotype was obtained from a man aged 18 to 35 with active or convalescent COVID-19. Material: peripheral blood.

This CDR3 reads CASSQGGGTSTDTQYF. CDR3 bases: TGCGCCAGCAGCCAAGGCGGGGGGACTAGCACAGATACGCAGTATTTT. The chain joins TRBV4-3 to TRBJ2-3, with 8 bases lining up with TRBD2. The J segment lost 0 bases and the V segment lost 1 base, leaving 3 bases of the junction unmatched. This CDR3 region has 16 residues. Germline CDR1 LGHNA, CDR2 YSLEER.